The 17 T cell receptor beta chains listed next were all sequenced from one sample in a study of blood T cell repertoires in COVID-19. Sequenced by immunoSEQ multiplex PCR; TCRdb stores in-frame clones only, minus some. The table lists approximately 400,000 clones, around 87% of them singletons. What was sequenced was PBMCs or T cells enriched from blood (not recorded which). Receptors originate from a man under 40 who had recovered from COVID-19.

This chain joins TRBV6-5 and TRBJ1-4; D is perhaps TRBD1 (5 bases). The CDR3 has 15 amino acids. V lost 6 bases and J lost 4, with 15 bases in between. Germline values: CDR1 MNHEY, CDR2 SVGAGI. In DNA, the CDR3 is TGTGCCAGCAGCTCCCTTGACAGCCTTAATGAAAAACTGTTTTTT. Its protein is CASSSLDSLNEKLFF.

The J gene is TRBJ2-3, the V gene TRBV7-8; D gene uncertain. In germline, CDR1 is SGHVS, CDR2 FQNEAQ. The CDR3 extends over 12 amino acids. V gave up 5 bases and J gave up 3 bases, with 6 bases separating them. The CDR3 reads CASSPFTDTQYF. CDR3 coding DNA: TGTGCCAGCAGCCCCTTTACAGATACGCAGTATTTT.

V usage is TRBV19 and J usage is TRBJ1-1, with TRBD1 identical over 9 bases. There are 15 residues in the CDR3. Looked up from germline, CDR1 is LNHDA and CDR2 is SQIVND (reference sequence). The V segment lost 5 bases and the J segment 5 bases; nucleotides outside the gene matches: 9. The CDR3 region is CASSPRTGEGTEAFF. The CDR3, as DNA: TGTGCCAGTAGTCCAAGGACAGGGGAAGGGACTGAAGCTTTCTTT.

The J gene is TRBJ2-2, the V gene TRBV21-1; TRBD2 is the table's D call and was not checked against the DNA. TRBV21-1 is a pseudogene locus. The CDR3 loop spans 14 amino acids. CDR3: CASSKMGGSGELFF. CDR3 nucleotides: TGTGCCAGCAGCAAAATGGGAGGATCCGGGGAGCTGTTTTTT.

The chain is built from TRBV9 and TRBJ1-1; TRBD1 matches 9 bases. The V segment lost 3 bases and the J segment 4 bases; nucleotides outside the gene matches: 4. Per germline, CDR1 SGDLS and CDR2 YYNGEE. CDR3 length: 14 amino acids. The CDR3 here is CASSETTGGTEAFF. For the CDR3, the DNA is TGTGCCAGCAGCGAAACGACAGGGGGCACTGAAGCTTTCTTT.

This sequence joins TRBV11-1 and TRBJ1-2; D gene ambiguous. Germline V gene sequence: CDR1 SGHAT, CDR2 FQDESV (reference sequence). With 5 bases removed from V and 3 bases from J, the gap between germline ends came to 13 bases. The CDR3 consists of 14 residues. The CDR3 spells CASSRSPEDYGYTF. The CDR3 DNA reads TGTGCCAGCAGCCGGTCTCCCGAGGACTATGGCTACACCTTC.

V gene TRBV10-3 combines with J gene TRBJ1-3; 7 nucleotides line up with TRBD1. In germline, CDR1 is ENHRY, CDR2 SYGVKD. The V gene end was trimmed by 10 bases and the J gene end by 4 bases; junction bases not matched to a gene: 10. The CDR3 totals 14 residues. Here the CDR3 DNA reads TGTGCCACCTTCGACAGGGCAGAAGGAAACACCATATATTTT. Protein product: CATFDRAEGNTIYF.

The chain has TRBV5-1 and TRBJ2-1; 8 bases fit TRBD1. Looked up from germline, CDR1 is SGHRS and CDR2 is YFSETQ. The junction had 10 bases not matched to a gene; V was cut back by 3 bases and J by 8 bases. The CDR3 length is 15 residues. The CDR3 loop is CASSYPGQENYEQFF. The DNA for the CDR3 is TGCGCCAGCAGCTACCCGGGACAGGAGAACTATGAGCAGTTCTTC.

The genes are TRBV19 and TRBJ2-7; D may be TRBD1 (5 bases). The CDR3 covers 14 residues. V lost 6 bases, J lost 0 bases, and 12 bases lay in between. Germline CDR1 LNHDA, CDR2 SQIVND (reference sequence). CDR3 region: CASRVQVNSYEQYF. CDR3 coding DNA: TGTGCCAGTAGGGTACAGGTCAACTCCTACGAGCAGTACTTC. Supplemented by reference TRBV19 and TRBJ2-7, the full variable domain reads DGGITQSPKYLFRKEGQNVTLSCEQNLNHDAMYWYRQDPGQGLRLIYYSQIVNDFQKGDIAEGYSVSREKKESFPLTVTSAQKNPTAFYLCASRVQVNSYEQYFGPGTRLTVT.

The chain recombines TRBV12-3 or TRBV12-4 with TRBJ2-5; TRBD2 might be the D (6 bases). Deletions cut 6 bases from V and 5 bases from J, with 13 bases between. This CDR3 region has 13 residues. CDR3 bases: TGTGCCAGCAGGTGGACTGGAGGGGAGACCCAGTACTTC. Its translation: CASRWTGGETQYF.

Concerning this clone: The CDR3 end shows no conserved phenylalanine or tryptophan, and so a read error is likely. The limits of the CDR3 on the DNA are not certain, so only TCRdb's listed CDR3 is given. CDR3 loop: CASSLDSRPSSPRA. The V call is TRBV11-2, the J call TRBJ1-2; TRBD1 is taken as the D call from the table, unchecked against the DNA. The CDR3 spans 14 residues, counting both ends. Looked up from germline, CDR1 is SGHAT and CDR2 is FQNNGV.

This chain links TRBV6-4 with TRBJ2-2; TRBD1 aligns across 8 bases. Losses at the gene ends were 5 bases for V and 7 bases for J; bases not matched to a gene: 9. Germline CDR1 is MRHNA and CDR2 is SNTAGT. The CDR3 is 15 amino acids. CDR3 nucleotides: TGTGCCAGCAGTCAGGACAGGGTGGATGTCGGGGAGCTGTTTTTT. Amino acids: CASSQDRVDVGELFF.

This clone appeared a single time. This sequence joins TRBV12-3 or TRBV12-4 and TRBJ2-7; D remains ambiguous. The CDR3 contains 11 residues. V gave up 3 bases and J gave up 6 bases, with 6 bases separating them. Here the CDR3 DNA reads TGTGCCAGCAGTTTCACGGGCGAGCAGTACTTC. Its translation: CASSFTGEQYF.

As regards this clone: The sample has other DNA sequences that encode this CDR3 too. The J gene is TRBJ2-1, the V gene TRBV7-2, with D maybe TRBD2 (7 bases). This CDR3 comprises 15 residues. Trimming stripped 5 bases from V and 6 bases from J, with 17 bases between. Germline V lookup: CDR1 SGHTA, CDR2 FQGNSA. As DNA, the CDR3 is TGTGCCAGCAGCCCACAGTTCGGGGGGCGCAATGAGCAGTTCTTC. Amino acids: CASSPQFGGRNEQFF.

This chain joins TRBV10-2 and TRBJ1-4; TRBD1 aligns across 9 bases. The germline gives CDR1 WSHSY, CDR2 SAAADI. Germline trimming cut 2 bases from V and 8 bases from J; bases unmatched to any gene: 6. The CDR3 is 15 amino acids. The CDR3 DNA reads TGCGCCAGCAGTGAGCCCGGGACAGGGAACGAAAAACTGTTTTTT. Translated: CASSEPGTGNEKLFF.

The CDR3 sequence is CASSVGGTGFAGELFF. CDR3 DNA sequence: TGTGCCAGCAGCGTAGGAGGGACAGGGTTTGCCGGGGAGCTGTTTTTT. V and J are TRBV9 and TRBJ2-2, with 9 bases matching TRBD1. The length of the CDR3 is 16 residues. The germline CDR1 and CDR2 sequences are SGDLS and YYNGEE. V was pared by 0 bases and J by 6 bases, with 6 bases of the junction left unmatched.

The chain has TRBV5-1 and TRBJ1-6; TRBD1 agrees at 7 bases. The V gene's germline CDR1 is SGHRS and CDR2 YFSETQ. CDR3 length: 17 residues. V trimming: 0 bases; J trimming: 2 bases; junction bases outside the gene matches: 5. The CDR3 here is CASSLGQGGPYNSPLHF. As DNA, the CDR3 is TGCGCCAGCAGCTTGGGACAGGGCGGTCCCTATAATTCACCCCTCCACTTT. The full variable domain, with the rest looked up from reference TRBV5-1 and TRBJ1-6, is KAGVTQTPRYLIKTRGQQVTLSCSPISGHRSVSWYQQTPGQGLQFLFEYFSETQRNKGNFPGRFSGRQFSNSRSEMNVSTLELGDSALYLCASSLGQGGPYNSPLHFGNGTRLTVT.